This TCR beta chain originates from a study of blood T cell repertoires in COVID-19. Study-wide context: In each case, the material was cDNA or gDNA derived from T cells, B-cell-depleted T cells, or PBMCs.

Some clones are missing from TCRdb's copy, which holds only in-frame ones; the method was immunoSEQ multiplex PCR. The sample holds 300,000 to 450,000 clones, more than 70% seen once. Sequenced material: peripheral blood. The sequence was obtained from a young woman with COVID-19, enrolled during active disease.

The CDR3 coding sequence is TGTGCCAGCTCAGGACAGGGCCACTATGGCTACACCTTC. It encodes CASSGQGHYGYTF. This chain connects TRBV18 to TRBJ1-2; 8 nucleotides match TRBD1. This CDR3 region has 13 residues. Trimming cost V 5 bases and J 3 bases; bases outside gene matches: 2. CDR1 and CDR2 from the germline V gene are KGHSH and LQKENI.